These 7 T cell receptor beta chains were all obtained from the same sample, sequenced in a study of T cell changes during pregnancy in multiple sclerosis. Method: immunoSEQ multiplex PCR; TCRdb's copy keeps in-frame clones and lacks some. The table has tens of thousands of clones, roughly 90% seen once. Sequenced here: CD4+ T cells from peripheral blood mononuclear cells, sampled in the first trimester of pregnancy. These receptors came from a female donor with multiple sclerosis, enrolled in a pregnancy study.

This clone occurred a few times. The CDR3 DNA sequence: TGTGCCAGCAGTTTCCTGACAGGGGGCGAAGGCTACACCTTC. Residues: CASSFLTGGEGYTF. The chain joins TRBV28 to TRBJ1-2, with TRBD1 matching 10 bases. The V gene end was trimmed by 3 bases and the J gene end by 8 bases; junction bases not matched to a gene: 6. CDR3 size: 14 residues. Germline CDR1 and CDR2: MDHEN and SYDVKM.

CDR3 DNA: TGTGCCAGCAGCCCGGACCGGGGAAATGGCTACACCTTC. Translated: CASSPDRGNGYTF. The J gene is TRBJ1-2, the V gene TRBV5-8, with D uncertain. Germline V gene lookup returns CDR1 SGHTS and CDR2 YDEGEE. This CDR3 is built from 13 residues. The V and J ends lost 4 bases and 6 bases respectively, with 13 bases between them.

This clone has just one count. The chain combines TRBV5-1 with TRBJ1-4; 10 nucleotides align to TRBD1. The CDR3 runs 14 residues. Trimming removed 2 bases from V and 7 bases from J; junction bases left unmatched: 2. Germline CDR1 is SGHRS and CDR2 is YFSETQ. The CDR3 loop reads CASSFGTGAEKLFF. DNA for the CDR3: TGCGCCAGCAGCTTCGGGACAGGGGCTGAAAAACTGTTTTTT. Using reference TRBV5-1 and TRBJ1-4 for the parts outside the CDR3, the full variable domain is KAGVTQTPRYLIKTRGQQVTLSCSPISGHRSVSWYQQTPGQGLQFLFEYFSETQRNKGNFPGRFSGRQFSNSRSEMNVSTLELGDSALYLCASSFGTGAEKLFFGSGTQLSVL.

The count of this clone is one. V usage is TRBV7-8 and J usage is TRBJ1-2, with TRBD1 matching 7 bases. Per the germline V gene, CDR1 is SGHVS and CDR2 is FQNEAQ. CDR3 length: 15 residues. Trimming at V came to 1 base and at J to 5 bases, leaving 7 bases not matched to a gene. Written as DNA, the CDR3 is TGTGCCAGCAGCTTAGTCACCGGGACAGCGTATGGCTACACCTTC. Amino acid sequence: CASSLVTGTAYGYTF. The full variable domain, completed using reference TRBV7-8 and TRBJ1-2, is GAGVSQSPRYKVAKRGQDVALRCDPISGHVSLFWYQQALGQGPEFLTYFQNEAQLDKSGLPSDRFFAERPEGSVSTLKIQRTQQEDSAVYLCASSLVTGTAYGYTFGSGTRLTVV.

A single count supports this clone. The chain uses TRBV18 and TRBJ2-1, with D hard to call. V lost 0 bases and J 6 bases, leaving 9 bases between the germline ends. This CDR3 is built from 14 residues. Germline values: CDR1 KGHSH, CDR2 LQKENI. The CDR3 DNA is TGTGCCAGCTCACCACCCGCAGGTGTCAATGAGCAGTTCTTC. It codes for CASSPPAGVNEQFF.

The CDR3 DNA follows: TGTGCCAGCATTCAACGGGGTAGCGGGAGGGGAGAAGATACGCAGTATTTT. This gives the protein CASIQRGSGRGEDTQYF. The J gene is TRBJ2-3, the V gene TRBV5-4, with TRBD2 matching over 11 bases. The CDR3 runs 17 residues. Germline values: CDR1 SGHNT, CDR2 YYREEE (reference sequence). V dropped 6 bases and J dropped 5; count of bases not matched to a gene: 14.

The chain employs TRBV7-3 and TRBJ2-3, with 9 bases lining up with TRBD2. The CDR3 contains 20 residues. With 5 bases clipped from V and 6 bases from J, the junction kept 24 bases outside the gene matches. CDR1 and CDR2 (germline): SGHTA, FQGTGA. This CDR3 is CASSPIAGVPDRVKRDTQYF. The CDR3 DNA is TGTGCCAGCAGCCCTATAGCGGGAGTACCCGACAGAGTCAAAAGGGATACGCAGTATTTT.